Described below is a single T cell receptor beta chain sequence and its context. The sample comes from a study of T cell repertoires in breast cancer. The germline V and J ends were trimmed by 2 bases and 4 bases, with 13 bases remaining between them. This CDR3 region has 14 residues. Germline V gene lookup returns CDR1 SGHRS and CDR2 YFSETQ. During the second nested PCR, blocking oligonucleotides suppressed genes that were not paired. MiXCR, run by TCRdb on the emulsion pairing reads, gives a single entry per CDR3 protein. This table holds around 43,000 distinct CDR3 sequences, around 45% found once. The expanded emulsion RT-PCR method captured paired alpha and beta chains from CD8+ T cells.

The chain employs TRBV5-1 and TRBJ2-7, with a possible D match to TRBD1 (5 bases). Sequencing was performed on CD8+ T cells. The source of this sequence is a pool of human donors with breast cancer or a healthy control (not recorded which). The CDR3 is CASSLTPGYYEQYF. The CDR3 coding sequence is TGCGCCAGCAGCTTAACCCCAGGGTATTACGAGCAGTACTTC.